The 15 T cell receptor beta chains reported below all come from one sample, sequenced in a study of T cells in Graves' hyperthyroidism and ophthalmopathy. Amplification targeted TCR beta CDR3 regions from RNA transcripts. The HTBI primer set drove a first-round RT-PCR of the TCR CDR3. TCRdb reprocessed the multiplex PCR reads via MiXCR and lists one record per CDR3 protein. The sample comprises approximately 220,000 distinct CDR3 sequences, about 18% of which are singletons, and over 35% rests with the top ten. Sample: blood. The source of these receptors is a man aged 40-49 years with Graves' hyperthyroidism.

The chain employs TRBV14 and TRBJ2-3; the D gene is possibly TRBD1 (6 bases). Looked up from germline, CDR1 is SGHDN and CDR2 is FVKESK. This CDR3 is 13 amino acids long. The V end was cut by 1 base, the J end by 6 bases, with 8 bases between. The CDR3 DNA sequence: TGTGCCAGCAGCCAAGGAAGGGGGGATACGCAGTATTTT. This codes for CASSQGRGDTQYF.

As concerns this clonotype: This may be a read error, as it is one base from a much larger clone. The genes are TRBV20-1 and TRBJ2-5, with 9 bases that match TRBD1. Looked up from germline, CDR1 is DFQATT and CDR2 is SNEGSKA (reference sequence). The CDR3 has 13 amino acids. CDR3 bases: TGCAGTGCTGAGGACAGGGGTCAAGAGACCCGGTACTTC. This sequence encodes CSAEDRGQETRYF.

This clonotype showed up many times. The rearrangement joins TRBV7-2 to TRBJ1-2; D gene ambiguous. The germline V and J ends were trimmed by 6 bases and 4 bases, with 18 bases remaining between them. This CDR3 has 15 residues. Germline CDR1 reads SGHTA; CDR2 reads FQGNSA. The CDR3 loop reads CASSPWRASFYGYTF. For the CDR3, the DNA is TGTGCCAGCAGTCCTTGGCGGGCCAGCTTCTATGGCTACACCTTC.

This clonotype was observed a few times. The rearrangement links TRBV5-1 to TRBJ2-5; 10 positions agree with TRBD1. CDR3 size: 18 residues. The germline gives CDR1 SGHRS, CDR2 YFSETQ. V lost 4 bases and J lost 5; bases outside the gene matches: 17. In nucleotides, the CDR3 is TGCGCCAGCAGCCGTGGCGGGACAGGGGATAATAGAGGGGAGACCCAGTACTTC. This sequence encodes CASSRGGTGDNRGETQYF.

In its sample, this clonotype was seen many times. The J gene is TRBJ2-7, the V gene TRBV6-2 or TRBV6-3; no definite D call. CDR1 is MNHEY, CDR2 SVGEGT, per germline. Trimming took 0 bases from V and 0 from J, leaving 3 bases between them. CDR3 length: 13 residues. CDR3 amino acids: CASSYSGSYEQYF. The CDR3 region has the DNA TGTGCCAGCAGTTACTCTGGCTCCTACGAGCAGTACTTC.

This clonotype was observed at least ten times. The CDR3 DNA reads TGTGCCAGCAGCTTGTTAGCAGGGGTAGCGGAAACTCTCTTGGATACGCAGTATTTT. Encoded protein: CASSLLAGVAETLLDTQYF. The chain has TRBV7-9 and TRBJ2-3; tentatively, D is TRBD1 or TRBD2 (6 bases each). The CDR3 runs to 19 residues. V was clipped by 3 bases and J by 6 bases, with 28 bases between them. Germline V lookup: CDR1 SEHNR, CDR2 FQNEAQ (reference sequence).

The rearrangement uses TRBV7-2 and TRBJ2-3, with D possibly TRBD2 on 7 matching bases. V was trimmed by 5 bases and J by 5 bases, leaving 14 bases between them. From germline, CDR1 is SGHTA and CDR2 FQGNSA. This CDR3 is 14 amino acids long. The CDR3 region is CASSKGGGQDTQYF. CDR3 coding DNA: TGTGCCAGCAGCAAGGGGGGGGGGCAAGATACGCAGTATTTT.

The chain uses TRBV10-2 and TRBJ1-1; a weak D match, TRBD1 (5 bases). CDR3 length equals 14 residues. Germline V gives CDR1 WSHSY, CDR2 SAAADI. V was pared by 8 bases and J by 5 bases, with 18 bases between. The CDR3 region is CASEGGVWGTEAFF. The CDR3 nucleotides are TGCGCCAGCGAGGGTGGTGTATGGGGGACTGAAGCTTTCTTT.

J is TRBJ1-5 and V is TRBV11-2; D unclear. The CDR3 loop spans 13 amino acids. Germline values: CDR1 SGHAT, CDR2 FQNNGV. The V gene lost 0 bases and the J gene lost 9 bases, with 9 bases spanning the gap. The CDR3 sequence is CASSLDPVGPQHF. The DNA of the CDR3 is TGTGCCAGCAGCTTAGATCCGGTGGGGCCCCAGCATTTT.

This clonotype was observed at least ten times. V is TRBV2 and J is TRBJ2-7; tentatively, D is TRBD1 (5 bases). The CDR3 sequence is 18 residues long. From germline, CDR1 is SNHLY and CDR2 FYNNEI. With 0 bases removed from V and 2 bases from J, the gap between germline ends came to 20 bases. The CDR3 DNA is TGTGCCAGCAGTGAAGCGCCCAGGCTGGCAGGGCTGCCCTACGAGCAGTACTTC. This codes for CASSEAPRLAGLPYEQYF.

The chain employs TRBV4-2 and TRBJ1-5; TRBD1 aligns across 9 bases. From germline, CDR1 is LGHNA and CDR2 YNFKEQ. J was trimmed by 2 bases and V by 5 bases; bases with no gene match: 10. This CDR3 contains 17 residues. The CDR3 sequence: CASSGDRGSSGNQPQHF. In DNA form, the CDR3 reads TGTGCCAGCAGCGGCGACAGGGGGAGTAGTGGCAATCAGCCCCAGCATTTT.

V and J are TRBV14 and TRBJ1-1, with a possible D match to TRBD1 (5 bases). This CDR3 has 12 residues. V was pared by 4 bases and J by 11 bases, with 14 bases between. The germline V gene has CDR1 SGHDN and CDR2 FVKESK. The CDR3 DNA is TGTGCCAGCAGCCTAACGCAGGGCGACGCTTTCTTT. It encodes CASSLTQGDAFF.

This CDR3 is CASSSVTYNEQFF. The CDR3 nucleotides are TGTGCCAGCAGTTCGGTAACCTACAATGAGCAGTTCTTC. The chain links TRBV27 to TRBJ2-1; D gene ambiguous. The CDR3 consists of 13 residues. V shed 4 bases and J shed 2 bases, with 6 bases lying between them. Germline loops: CDR1 MNHEY, CDR2 SMNVEV (reference sequence).

The chain recombines TRBV12-3 or TRBV12-4 with TRBJ2-3; D is uncertain. This CDR3 region has 12 residues. Trimming removed 3 bases at V and 6 bases at J, with 7 bases between. The DNA for the CDR3 is TGTGCCAGCAGTTTTAATAGGGATACGCAGTATTTT. Protein sequence: CASSFNRDTQYF.

This clonotype was counted at least ten times. The chain uses TRBV10-3 and TRBJ2-7; 8 bases are a match to TRBD1. V lost 3 bases to trimming and J lost 3 bases; unmatched junction nucleotides: 10. Germline lookup yields CDR1 ENHRY and CDR2 SYGVKD. The CDR3 sequence is 16 residues long. The CDR3 sequence: CAISDPQGGQLYEQYF. CDR3 in DNA: TGTGCCATCAGTGACCCACAGGGGGGTCAGCTCTACGAGCAGTACTTC.